This T cell receptor beta chain was obtained from a study of cytomegalovirus exposure and HLA in healthy donors. Study-wide points: A likely sequencing artifact accounted for one observed cluster of highly shared sequence variants.

About this clone: Its matching antigen is unknown.

This CDR3 comprises 15 residues. Germline V gene data show CDR1 as SEHNR and CDR2 as FQNEAQ (reference sequence). Trimming removed 1 base at V and 6 bases at J, with 15 bases between. The study ran its PCR with 60 Vbeta and 13 Jbeta primers. The assay was immunoSEQ multiplex PCR, and TCRdb's table has in-frame clones only and misses some. The data show approximately 210,000 clones, roughly 73% seen once. The chain has TRBV7-9 and TRBJ1-1; possibly TRBD1 for D (6 bases). The receptor's source is a woman aged 25-40 years in good health and CMV-seropositive. The sample comprised PBMCs. CDR3 in amino acids: CASSLDDRSGPEAFF. Written as DNA, the CDR3 is TGTGCCAGCAGCTTAGACGACAGGTCCGGGCCTGAAGCTTTCTTT.